The 17 T cell receptor beta chains below come from one sample, sequenced in a study of Graves' ophthalmopathy and Graves' hyperthyroidism. Amplification from RNA transcripts yielded the TCR beta CDR3 regions. The workflow started with a first-round RT-PCR run with HTBI primers and then moved on to a second-round multiplex PCR. One entry per CDR3 protein results from TCRdb running MiXCR on the multiplex PCR reads. This sample has some 350,000 distinct CDR3 sequences, with approximately 18% found just once. Input material: peripheral blood. The source is an adult woman with stable Graves' hyperthyroidism.

This clonotype has just a few counts. CDR3: CASSQLLAGGTDTQYF. CDR3 sequence (DNA): TGTGCCAGCAGCCAATTACTAGCGGGAGGGACAGATACGCAGTATTTT. The rearrangement joins TRBV4-2 to TRBJ2-3; 13 bases are shared with TRBD2. V trimming: 2 bases; J trimming: 3 bases; junction bases outside the gene matches: 2. The germline gives CDR1 LGHNA, CDR2 YNFKEQ. This CDR3 has 16 residues.

This clonotype was seen ten or more times. The chain is built from TRBV19 and TRBJ1-5; 9 bases fit TRBD1. The CDR3 totals 18 residues. Germline V gene data show CDR1 as LNHDA and CDR2 as SQIVND (reference sequence). V dropped 5 bases and J dropped 1; count of bases not matched to a gene: 12. CDR3 in amino acids: CASSDEGTGTSSNQPQHF. CDR3 nucleotide sequence: TGTGCCAGTAGTGATGAAGGGACAGGGACTTCAAGCAATCAGCCCCAGCATTTT.

This clonotype was observed many times. The chain combines TRBV28 with TRBJ2-5; D tentatively reads TRBD1 or TRBD2 (5 bases each). The CDR3 sequence is 12 residues long. Germline CDR1 MDHEN, CDR2 SYDVKM. V gave up 5 bases and J gave up 7 bases, with 11 bases separating them. The CDR3 DNA reads as TGTGCCAGCAGTAGGGACCGGGGGACCCAGTACTTC. Its protein is CASSRDRGTQYF. The entire variable domain, with the rest obtained from reference TRBV28 and TRBJ2-5, is as follows: DVKVTQSSRYLVKRTGEKVFLECVQDMDHENMFWYRQDPGLGLRLIYFSYDVKMKEKGDIPEGYSVSREKKERFSLILESASTNQTSMYLCASSRDRGTQYFGPGTRLLVL.

This clonotype was counted at least ten times. It is likely a read error, because the conserved phenylalanine at the end of the CDR3 is missing. The chain uses TRBV6-2 or TRBV6-3 and TRBJ1-5, with TRBD1 as a possible D gene (5 bases). The germline V gene encodes CDR1 MNHEY and CDR2 SVGEGT. CDR3 length equals 14 residues. Trimming removed 7 bases from V and 1 base from J, with 11 bases in between. The CDR3: CASTQDGSNQPQHL. The CDR3 DNA sequence: TGTGCCAGCACACAGGACGGGAGCAATCAGCCCCAGCATCTT.

This clonotype was observed at least ten times. The J gene is TRBJ2-7, the V gene TRBV6-5; 8 positions match TRBD1. CDR3 length: 14 amino acids. V lost 5 bases to trimming and J lost 4 bases; unmatched junction nucleotides: 7. In germline, CDR1 is MNHEY, CDR2 SVGAGI. This CDR3 is CASSQDRVGYEQYF. DNA of the CDR3: TGTGCCAGCAGTCAGGACAGGGTTGGTTACGAGCAGTACTTC.

This clonotype was detected ten times or more. CDR3 bases: TGCGCCAGCAGTGGGGACAGCTTATACGAGCAGTACTTC. It is translated as CASSGDSLYEQYF. The chain uses TRBV10-2 and TRBJ2-7, with TRBD1 identical over 7 bases. Germline V gives CDR1 WSHSY, CDR2 SAAADI. Trimming removed 4 bases from V and 4 bases from J; junction bases left unmatched: 4. The CDR3 consists of 13 residues.

This clonotype was detected many times. This chain links TRBV11-2 with TRBJ2-5, with 8 nucleotides matching TRBD1. The CDR3 is made up of 13 amino acids. Germline values: CDR1 SGHAT, CDR2 FQNNGV. Trimming took 6 bases from V and 7 from J; bases not matched to a gene: 7. DNA for the CDR3: TGTGCCAGCAGGGACAGGGATCGTGGGACCCAGTACTTC. The encoded protein is CASRDRDRGTQYF.

This clonotype was observed many times. The chain employs TRBV30 and TRBJ1-1, with D possibly being TRBD1 (5 bases). This CDR3 spans 13 amino acids. CDR1 GTSNPN and CDR2 SVGIG come from the germline V gene (reference sequence). V dropped 4 bases and J dropped 4 bases, with 13 bases sitting between them. The CDR3, as DNA: TGTGCCTGGAAATATCAGGGCGGCACTGAAGCTTTCTTT. It is translated as CAWKYQGGTEAFF. Full variable domain (rest looked up from reference TRBV30 and TRBJ1-1): SQTIHQWPATLVQPVGSPLSLECTVEGTSNPNLYWYRQAAGRGLQLLFYSVGIGQISSEVPQNLSASRPQDRQFILSSKKLLLSDSGFYLCAWKYQGGTEAFFGQGTRLTVV.

This chain links TRBV28 with TRBJ1-1; TRBD1 matches 8 bases. The CDR3 has 15 residues. Trimming at V came to 5 bases and at J to 4 bases, leaving 9 bases not matched to a gene. Germline-derived CDR1 and CDR2 are MDHEN and SYDVKM. The DNA of the CDR3 is TGTGCCAGCAGTCCTCGGACAGGGAGAGGCACTGAAGCTTTCTTT. Protein: CASSPRTGRGTEAFF. The variable domain in full, completed from reference TRBV28 and TRBJ1-1, reads DVKVTQSSRYLVKRTGEKVFLECVQDMDHENMFWYRQDPGLGLRLIYFSYDVKMKEKGDIPEGYSVSREKKERFSLILESASTNQTSMYLCASSPRTGRGTEAFFGQGTRLTVV.

The gene calls are TRBV25-1 and TRBJ1-5; maybe TRBD1 (5 bases). CDR3 size: 16 residues. V shed 5 bases and J shed 6 bases, with 20 bases lying between them. Germline V gene data show CDR1 as MGHDK and CDR2 as SYGVNS. This CDR3 reads CASSPKGQGKIQPQHF. Written as DNA, the CDR3 is TGTGCCAGCAGTCCCAAAGGCCAGGGAAAGATTCAGCCCCAGCATTTT.

This clonotype came up many times. In DNA, the CDR3 is TGTGCCAGCAGTTACTCGGGGGTAGCGGTTGAAGCTTTCTTT. Protein sequence: CASSYSGVAVEAFF. The chain couples TRBV6-5 to TRBJ1-1; D may be TRBD1 (5 bases). V shed 0 bases and J shed 7 bases, with 12 bases lying between them. The CDR3 covers 14 residues. Germline V gives CDR1 MNHEY, CDR2 SVGAGI.

On this clonotype itself: This may arise from a read error, as a much more abundant clone is one base away. The CDR3 DNA follows: TGTGCCAGCGGCAGGATGGGTGGACTAGCGGTCACCGGGGAGCTGTTTTTT. Translation: CASGRMGGLAVTGELFF. This sequence joins TRBV7-3 and TRBJ2-2; 10 positions match TRBD2. CDR1 SGHTA and CDR2 FQGTGA come from the germline V gene. With V trimmed by 8 bases and J by 4 bases, 13 bases remained unmatched. The CDR3 has 17 amino acids.

This clonotype was recorded at least ten times. This chain uses TRBV7-9 with TRBJ2-5, with D unclear. Germline lookup yields CDR1 SEHNR and CDR2 FQNEAQ (reference sequence). CDR3 length equals 15 residues. Trimming removed 1 base from V and 5 bases from J, with 14 bases in between. DNA for the CDR3: TGTGCCAGCAGCTTAGTTGGTGGGGTACTGGAGACCCAGTACTTC. This translates into CASSLVGGVLETQYF.

This clonotype was seen repeatedly, ten times or more. The chain recombines TRBV29-1 with TRBJ1-3; D is ambiguous. Looked up from germline, CDR1 is SQVTM and CDR2 is ANQGSEA. The CDR3 totals 14 residues. V was shortened by 6 bases and J by 0 bases, with 12 bases between the two germline ends. CDR3 coding DNA: TGCAGCGTCCATACAGCATACTCTGGAAACACCATATATTTT. Protein: CSVHTAYSGNTIYF.

This clonotype was counted at least ten times. V and J are TRBV5-1 and TRBJ1-5, with D tentatively TRBD1 (6 bases). Germline CDR1 and CDR2: SGHRS and YFSETQ. Trimming cost V 0 bases and J 11 bases, with 12 bases left between them. The CDR3 covers 13 residues. The CDR3 region has the DNA TGCGCCAGCAGCTTGGAGTTACAGGGAGCCCAGCATTTT. Its translation: CASSLELQGAQHF.

The chain recombines TRBV19 with TRBJ2-1, with D perhaps TRBD2 (6 bases). V was shortened by 4 bases and J by 10 bases, with 26 bases between the two germline ends. This CDR3 spans 17 amino acids. Germline-derived CDR1 and CDR2 are LNHDA and SQIVND (reference sequence). The CDR3 DNA reads TGTGCCAGTAGTAGCCGACGTTCGCAGCGGGTAGAAAGGGAGCAGTTCTTC. As protein: CASSSRRSQRVEREQFF. The full variable domain, rest sourced from reference TRBV19 and TRBJ2-1, is DGGITQSPKYLFRKEGQNVTLSCEQNLNHDAMYWYRQDPGQGLRLIYYSQIVNDFQKGDIAEGYSVSREKKESFPLTVTSAQKNPTAFYLCASSSRRSQRVEREQFFGPGTRLTVL.

The table lists this clonotype with many counts. V usage is TRBV27 and J usage is TRBJ2-7, with 12 bases lining up with TRBD2. V shed 4 bases, J shed 5 bases, and the junction held 9 bases outside the gene matches. The V gene's germline CDR1 is MNHEY and CDR2 SMNVEV (reference sequence). The CDR3 covers 16 residues. The CDR3 bases are TGTGCCAGCAGTTCACTGACTAGCGGGAGTATCGACGAGCAGTACTTC. It encodes CASSSLTSGSIDEQYF.